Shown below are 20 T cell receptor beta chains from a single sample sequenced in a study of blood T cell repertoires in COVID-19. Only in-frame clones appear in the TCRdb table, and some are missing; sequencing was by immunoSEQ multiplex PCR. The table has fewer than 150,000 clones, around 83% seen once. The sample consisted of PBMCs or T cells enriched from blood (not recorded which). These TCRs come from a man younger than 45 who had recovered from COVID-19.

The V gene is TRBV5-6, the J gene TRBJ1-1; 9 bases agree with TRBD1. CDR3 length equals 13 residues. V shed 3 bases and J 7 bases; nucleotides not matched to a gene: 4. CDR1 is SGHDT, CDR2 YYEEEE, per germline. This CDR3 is CASSSTGGIEAFF. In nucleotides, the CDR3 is TGTGCCAGCAGCTCGACAGGGGGAATTGAAGCTTTCTTT.

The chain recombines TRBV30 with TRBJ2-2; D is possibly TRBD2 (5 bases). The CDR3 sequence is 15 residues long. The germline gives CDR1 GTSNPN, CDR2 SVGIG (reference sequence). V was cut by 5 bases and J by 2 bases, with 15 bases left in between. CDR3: CAWEAWEKNTGELFF. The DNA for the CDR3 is TGTGCCTGGGAAGCGTGGGAGAAAAACACCGGGGAGCTGTTTTTT.

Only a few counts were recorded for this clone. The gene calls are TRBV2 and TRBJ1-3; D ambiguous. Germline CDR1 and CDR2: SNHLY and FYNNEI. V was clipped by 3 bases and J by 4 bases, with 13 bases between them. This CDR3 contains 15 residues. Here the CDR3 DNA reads TGTGCCAGCAGTGACCGAGGGAACGGAGGAAACACCATATATTTT. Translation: CASSDRGNGGNTIYF.

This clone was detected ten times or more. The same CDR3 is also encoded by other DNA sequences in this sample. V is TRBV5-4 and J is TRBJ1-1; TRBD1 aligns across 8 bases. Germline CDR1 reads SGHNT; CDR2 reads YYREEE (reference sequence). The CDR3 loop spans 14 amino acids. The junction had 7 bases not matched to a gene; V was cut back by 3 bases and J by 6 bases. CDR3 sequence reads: CASSYGTGGAEAFF. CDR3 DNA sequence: TGTGCCAGCAGCTATGGGACAGGAGGGGCTGAAGCTTTCTTT.

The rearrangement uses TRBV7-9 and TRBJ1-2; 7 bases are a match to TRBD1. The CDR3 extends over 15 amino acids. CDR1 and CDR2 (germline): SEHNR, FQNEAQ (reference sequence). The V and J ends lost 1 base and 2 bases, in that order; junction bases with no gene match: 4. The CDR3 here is CASSLVGTVNYGYTF. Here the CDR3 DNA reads TGTGCCAGCAGCTTAGTCGGGACAGTCAACTATGGCTACACCTTC.

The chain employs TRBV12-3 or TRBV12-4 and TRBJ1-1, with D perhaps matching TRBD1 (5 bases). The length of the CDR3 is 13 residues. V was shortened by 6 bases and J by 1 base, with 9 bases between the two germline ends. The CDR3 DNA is TGTGCCAGCAGCGTACAGGAGAACACTGAAGCTTTCTTT. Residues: CASSVQENTEAFF.

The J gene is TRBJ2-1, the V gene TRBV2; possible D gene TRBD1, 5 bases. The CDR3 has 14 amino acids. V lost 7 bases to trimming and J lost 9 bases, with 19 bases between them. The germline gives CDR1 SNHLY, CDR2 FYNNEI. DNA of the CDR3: TGTGCCAGCATGTCTCGAGAGGACCAGGGTGAGCAGTTCTTC. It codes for CASMSREDQGEQFF.

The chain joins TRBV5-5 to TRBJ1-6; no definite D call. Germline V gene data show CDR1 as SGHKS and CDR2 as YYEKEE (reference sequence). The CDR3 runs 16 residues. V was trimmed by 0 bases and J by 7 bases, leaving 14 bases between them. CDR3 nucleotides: TGTGCCAGCAGCTTGGTGTCGGCCCTAGGCAATTCACCCCTCCACTTT. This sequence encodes CASSLVSALGNSPLHF.

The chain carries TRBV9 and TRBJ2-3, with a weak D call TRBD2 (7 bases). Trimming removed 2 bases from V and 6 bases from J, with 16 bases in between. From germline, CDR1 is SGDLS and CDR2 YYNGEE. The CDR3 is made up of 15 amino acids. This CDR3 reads CASSVTPRGGDTQYF. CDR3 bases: TGTGCCAGCAGCGTCACTCCGAGGGGGGGGGATACGCAGTATTTT.

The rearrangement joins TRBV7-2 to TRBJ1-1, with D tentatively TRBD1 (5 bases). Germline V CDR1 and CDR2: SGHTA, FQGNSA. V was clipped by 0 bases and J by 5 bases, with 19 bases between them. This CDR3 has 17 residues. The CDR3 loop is CASSLALWSPGGTEAFF. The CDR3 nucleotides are TGTGCCAGCAGCTTAGCGCTGTGGTCCCCCGGGGGTACTGAAGCTTTCTTT. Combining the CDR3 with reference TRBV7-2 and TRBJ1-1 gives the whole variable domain GAGVSQSPSNKVTEKGKDVELRCDPISGHTALYWYRQSLGQGLEFLIYFQGNSAPDKSGLPSDRFSAERTGGSVSTLTIQRTQQEDSAVYLCASSLALWSPGGTEAFFGQGTRLTVV.

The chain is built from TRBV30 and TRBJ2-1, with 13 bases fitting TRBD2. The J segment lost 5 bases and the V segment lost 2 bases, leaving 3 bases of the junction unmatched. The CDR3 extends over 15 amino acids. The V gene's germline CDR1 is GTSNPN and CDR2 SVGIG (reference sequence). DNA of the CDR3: TGTGCCTGGAGTCGGACTAGCGGGAGTAACAATGAGCAGTTCTTC. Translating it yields CAWSRTSGSNNEQFF.

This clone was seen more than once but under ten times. The CDR3 loop is CASSSRGTGGLGSNQPQHF. As DNA, the CDR3 is TGTGCCAGTAGTTCGAGGGGGACAGGGGGCTTAGGGAGCAATCAGCCCCAGCATTTT. The chain couples TRBV19 to TRBJ1-5; the match to TRBD1 covers 12 bases. The CDR3 extends over 19 amino acids. V shed 5 bases and J 1 base; nucleotides not matched to a gene: 12. CDR1 is LNHDA, CDR2 SQIVND, per germline (reference sequence).

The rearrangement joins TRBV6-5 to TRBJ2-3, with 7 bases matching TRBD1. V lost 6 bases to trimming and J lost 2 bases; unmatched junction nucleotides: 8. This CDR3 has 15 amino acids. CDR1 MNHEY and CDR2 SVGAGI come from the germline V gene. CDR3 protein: CASSRTGDITDTQYF. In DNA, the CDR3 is TGTGCCAGCAGCCGAACAGGGGACATCACAGATACGCAGTATTTT.

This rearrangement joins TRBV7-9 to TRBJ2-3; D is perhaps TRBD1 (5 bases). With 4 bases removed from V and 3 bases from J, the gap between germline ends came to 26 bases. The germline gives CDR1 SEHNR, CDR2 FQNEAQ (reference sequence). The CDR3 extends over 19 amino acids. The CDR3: CASSSDLRSAGKLTDTQYF. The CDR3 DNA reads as TGTGCCAGCAGCTCCGATTTGCGCTCGGCAGGGAAGTTGACAGATACGCAGTATTTT.

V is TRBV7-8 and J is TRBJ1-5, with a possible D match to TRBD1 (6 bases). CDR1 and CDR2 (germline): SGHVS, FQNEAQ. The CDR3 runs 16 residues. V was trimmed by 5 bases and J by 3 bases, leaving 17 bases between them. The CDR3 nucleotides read TGTGCCAGCAGCCCGGCGGGGAGGGGGAACAATCAGCCCCAGCATTTT. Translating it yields CASSPAGRGNNQPQHF.

The CDR3 loop is CAISDPGTSGRGDTQYF. CDR3 coding DNA: TGTGCCATCAGTGACCCAGGGACTAGCGGAAGAGGGGATACGCAGTATTTT. The V and J genes are TRBV10-3 and TRBJ2-3; 11 bases agree with TRBD2. The length of the CDR3 is 17 residues. Germline V gives CDR1 ENHRY, CDR2 SYGVKD. V was clipped by 3 bases and J by 6 bases; unmatched bases: 11.

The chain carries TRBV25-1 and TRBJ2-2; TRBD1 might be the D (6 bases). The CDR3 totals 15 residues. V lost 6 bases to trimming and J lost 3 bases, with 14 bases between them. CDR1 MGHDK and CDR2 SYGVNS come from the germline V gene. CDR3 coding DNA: TGTGCCAGCAGGAAGCCGACAGGAGACACCGGGGAGCTGTTTTTT. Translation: CASRKPTGDTGELFF.

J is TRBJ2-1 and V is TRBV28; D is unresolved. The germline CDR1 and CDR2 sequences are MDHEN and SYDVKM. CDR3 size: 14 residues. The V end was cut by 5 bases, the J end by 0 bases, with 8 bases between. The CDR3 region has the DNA TGTGCCAGCAGTCTTTCCAGCTCCTACAATGAGCAGTTCTTC. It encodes CASSLSSSYNEQFF.

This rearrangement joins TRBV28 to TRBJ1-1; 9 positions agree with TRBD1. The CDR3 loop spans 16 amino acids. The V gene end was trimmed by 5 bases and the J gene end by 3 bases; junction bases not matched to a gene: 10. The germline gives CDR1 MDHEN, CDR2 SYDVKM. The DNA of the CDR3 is TGTGCCAGCAGTCCCCCTTTGACAGGGGGGGACACTGAAGCTTTCTTT. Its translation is CASSPPLTGGDTEAFF.

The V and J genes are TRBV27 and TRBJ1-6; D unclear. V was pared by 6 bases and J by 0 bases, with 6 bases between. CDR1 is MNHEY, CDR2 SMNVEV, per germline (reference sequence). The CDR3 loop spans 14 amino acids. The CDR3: CASRNSSYNSPLHF. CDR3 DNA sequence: TGTGCCAGCAGGAATAGCTCCTATAATTCACCCCTCCACTTT.